This T cell receptor (beta chain) was obtained from a study of radiotherapy plus CTLA-4 blockade in lung cancer. Regarding the study as a whole: Blood saw expansion of tumor-derived TCR clones after radiotherapy plus ipilimumab.

Profiled with immunoSEQ multiplex PCR; TCRdb holds only in-frame clones, not every one. This table has 50,000 to 65,000 clones, approximately 80% appearing once. The germline V gene encodes CDR1 MNHEY and CDR2 SVGAGI. This CDR3 spans 13 amino acids. Trimming pared 6 bases from V and 9 bases from J, leaving 15 bases between. Focal radiation plus CTLA-4 blockade with ipilimumab was given to patients with chemo-refractory metastatic non-small-cell lung cancer. About this clone itself: What it recognizes is unknown.

Sequenced material: peripheral blood, taken from a patient treated with radiotherapy plus ipilimumab. The chain couples TRBV6-5 to TRBJ1-5, with a possible D match to TRBD1 (5 bases). The sequence was obtained from a human donor with non-small cell lung cancer who had a complete response to radiotherapy plus ipilimumab. This chain's CDR3 is CASSPAAGRPQHF. The CDR3 region has the DNA TGTGCCAGCAGCCCCGCGGCGGGACGGCCCCAGCATTTT.